This TCR beta chain was profiled in a study of blood T cells in healthy people across ages. Study-wide results and limits: Researchers judged that diversity estimates from one million T cells fell short of true values. When set beside aged donors, long-lived donors presented more naive CD4+ cells and higher diversity. Shifts in expanded clonotypes may have been confounded by donor CMV status, which was unknown.

The CDR3 is 15 amino acids. Germline V lookup: CDR1 SGDLS, CDR2 YYNGEE. The ends were cut back, 0 bases at V and 1 base at J, with 11 bases in the middle. A sample-barcoded 5' primer and a J-beta primer mix were used in a second PCR of roughly 7 to 11 cycles. In TCRdb, the 5' RACE reads were re-called with MiXCR into one record per CDR3 protein. This sample has 850,000 to 1,300,000 distinct CDR3 sequences; over 35% occur once, and the top ten carry approximately 17%. With respect to this clonotype: Its antigen remains unidentified.

This TCR was recovered from a woman aged 55-75 years in good health. The chain recombines TRBV9 with TRBJ2-7, with TRBD1 as a possible D gene (5 bases). The sample consisted of blood. CDR3 loop: CASSVEQGSSYEQYF. The CDR3 coding sequence is TGTGCCAGCAGCGTAGAGCAGGGTTCGTCCTACGAGCAGTACTTC.